This entry is about one T cell receptor (beta chain). What it binds is unknown. This CDR3 region has 16 residues. Germline lookup yields CDR1 SGHTA and CDR2 FQGNSA. V was clipped by 5 bases and J by 0 bases; unmatched bases: 9. The sample comes from a study of OX40 agonist ivuxolimab in advanced cancers. Broader study findings: Not determined was the antigen specificity of the expanded peripheral T cells. The study found among the lowest clonal expansion in partial responders at 0.1-3.0 mg/kg. Compared with CD4+, CD8+ T cells on average had more expanded clones.

Blood sampling was done at baseline, cycle 4 day 1, and cycle 7 day 1. The table came from immunoSEQ multiplex PCR; TCRdb's copy has only in-frame clones and leaves some out. The profile shows 40,000 to 55,000 clones, roughly 91% of them singletons. The receptor was isolated from an adult with an advanced solid tumor such as melanoma, head and neck, liver or kidney cancer. The chain carries TRBV7-2 and TRBJ2-7; 8 bases are shared with TRBD2. The sample was CD4+ or CD8+ T cells sorted from blood, taken in a trial of the OX40 agonist ivuxolimab. The CDR3 loop reads CASSLSRLALSYEQYF. The CDR3 coding sequence is TGTGCCAGCAGCCTTTCCCGACTAGCGCTCTCCTACGAGCAGTACTTC.